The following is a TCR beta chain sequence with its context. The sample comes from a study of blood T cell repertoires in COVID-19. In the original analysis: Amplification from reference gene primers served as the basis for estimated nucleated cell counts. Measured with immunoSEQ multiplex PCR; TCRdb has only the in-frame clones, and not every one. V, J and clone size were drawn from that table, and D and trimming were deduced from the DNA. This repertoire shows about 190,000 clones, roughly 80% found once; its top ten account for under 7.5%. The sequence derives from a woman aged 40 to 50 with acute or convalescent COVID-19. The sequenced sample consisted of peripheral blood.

The CDR3 region has the DNA TGTGCCAGCAGCTTAGGACAGGGGCCCCACTACGAGCAGTACTTC. It translates to CASSLGQGPHYEQYF. The V call is TRBV11-2, the J call TRBJ2-7, with 8 bases that match TRBD1. The J segment lost 3 bases and the V segment lost 1 base, leaving 5 bases of the junction unmatched. Per germline, CDR1 SGHAT and CDR2 FQNNGV. The CDR3 covers 15 residues. Full variable domain (missing parts from reference TRBV11-2 and TRBJ2-7): EAGVAQSPRYKIIEKRQSVAFWCNPISGHATLYWYQQILGQGPKLLIQFQNNGVVDDSQLPKDRFSAERLKGVDSTLKIQPAKLEDSAVYLCASSLGQGPHYEQYFGPGTRLTVT.